The rows below give T cell receptor beta chains drawn from one sample of a study of technical replicates of blood from a handful of donors. Assay: immunoSEQ multiplex PCR; the TCRdb copy retains only in-frame clones and omits some. This sample yields tens of thousands of clones, of which 94% are seen a single time; approximately 0.25% belongs to the top ten. Sequencing used T cells isolated from PBMCs. These TCRs come from a human donor in good health. Each CDR3 is given with its conserved first and last residue. The D gene is left open where the match is weak. Clone size, where shown, is once, few, many, or a class for clones that have expanded.

v_call	j_call	d_call	clone_size	cdr3_aa	cdr3_nt
TRBV9	TRBJ2-5	TRBD2	-	CASSASGLDQETQYF	TGTGCCAGCAGCGCCTCCGGACTAGATCAAGAGACCCAGTACTTC
TRBV7-9	TRBJ1-1	TRBD1	-	CASNPQGGNTEAFF	TGTGCCAGCAACCCACAGGGGGGCAACACTGAAGCTTTCTTT
TRBV21-1	TRBJ1-5	-	-	CASSKALHRETVGNQPQHF	TGTGCCAGCAGCAAAGCGCTACATCGGGAGACAGTGGGGAATCAGCCCCAGCATTTT
TRBV5-1	TRBJ2-1	TRBD2	-	CASSLGGLAVYNEQFF	TGCGCCAGCAGCTTGGGCGGACTAGCGGTTTACAATGAGCAGTTCTTC
TRBV5-4	TRBJ2-7	TRBD2	-	CASSRTSGGKGDEQYF	TGTGCCAGCAGCCGAACTAGCGGGGGGAAAGGGGACGAGCAGTACTTC
TRBV28	TRBJ2-1	-	-	CASREVGGDNEQFF	TGTGCCAGCAGAGAGGTAGGAGGGGACAATGAGCAGTTCTTC
TRBV30	TRBJ1-2	-	-	CASLPGREGYGYTF	TGTGCCTCTCTCCCCGGCAGGGAAGGCTATGGCTACACCTTC
TRBV27	TRBJ2-7	-	-	CASGHPLTYEQYF	TGTGCCAGCGGACACCCCTTAACCTACGAGCAGTACTTC
TRBV6-1	TRBJ1-1	TRBD1	-	CASSVVRQGIEAFF	TGTGCCAGCAGTGTAGTAAGACAGGGTATTGAAGCTTTCTTT
TRBV9	TRBJ2-1	-	-	CASSVVGGSYNEQFF	TGTGCCAGCAGCGTAGTTGGGGGGTCCTACAATGAGCAGTTCTTC
TRBV27	TRBJ2-5	-	-	CASSGGVLWETQYF	TGTGCCAGCAGCGGAGGGGTGCTTTGGGAGACCCAGTACTTC
TRBV11-2	TRBJ2-5	TRBD1	-	CASSLAPRGRTETQYF	TGTGCCAGCAGCTTAGCTCCCAGGGGGCGTACAGAGACCCAGTACTTC
TRBV10-2	TRBJ1-5	-	once	CASLASDLGDQPQHF	TGCGCCAGCCTGGCTAGCGACCTGGGAGATCAGCCCCAGCATTTT
TRBV2	TRBJ2-1	-	-	CASSEAGGAGFF	TGTGCCAGCAGTGAAGCCGGCGGGGCGGGGTTCTTC
TRBV28	TRBJ1-2	-	once	CASSLGGGYPRGYTF	TGTGCCAGCAGTTTAGGGGGAGGGTATCCCCGTGGCTACACCTTC
TRBV5-1	TRBJ1-1	TRBD1	few	CASSLDRGQTEAFF	TGCGCCAGCAGCTTGGATAGGGGGCAGACTGAAGCTTTCTTT
TRBV27	TRBJ2-6	-	-	CASSPYSGANVLTF	TGTGCCAGCAGTCCCTATTCTGGGGCCAACGTCCTGACTTTC
TRBV5-1	TRBJ1-1	-	-	CASSLGAGLNTEAFF	TGCGCCAGCAGCTTGGGGGCAGGGCTGAACACTGAAGCTTTCTTT
TRBV9	TRBJ1-2	TRBD1	-	CASSGTGYGYTF	TGTGCCAGCAGCGGGACAGGGTATGGCTACACCTTC
TRBV28	TRBJ2-3	TRBD1	-	CASSLLGPGQGFTDTQYF	TGTGCCAGCAGCCTGCTGGGCCCGGGACAGGGATTCACAGATACGCAGTATTTT
TRBV19	TRBJ1-2	-	-	CASSFGGRLNYGYTF	TGTGCCAGTAGTTTCGGGGGGCGCCTAAACTATGGCTACACCTTC
TRBV14	TRBJ1-2	-	once	CASLRAGYTF	TGTGCCAGCCTCAGGGCCGGCTACACCTTC
TRBV28	TRBJ1-2	TRBD1	once	CASRNPGGRGYTF	TGTGCCAGCAGAAATCCAGGGGGGAGAGGCTACACCTTC
TRBV6-1	TRBJ1-1	-	-	CASSQGVFSFPEAFF	TGTGCCAGCAGCCAGGGTGTTTTTTCTTTCCCTGAAGCTTTCTTT
TRBV5-4	TRBJ2-3	-	-	CASSLGSGISTDTQYF	TGTGCCAGCAGCTTAGGGTCAGGGATAAGCACAGATACGCAGTATTTT
TRBV19	TRBJ2-1	TRBD2	-	CASSDYGRDEQFF	TGTGCCAGTAGCGACTATGGGAGGGATGAGCAGTTCTTC
TRBV30	TRBJ2-5	-	few	CAWSEGETQYF	TGTGCCTGGAGCGAGGGAGAGACCCAGTACTTC
TRBV29-1	TRBJ2-2	TRBD1	-	CSVFGTDTGELFF	TGCAGCGTCTTCGGGACAGACACCGGGGAGCTGTTTTTT
TRBV6-1	TRBJ2-5	TRBD1	-	CASSELRRDRGQETQYF	TGTGCCAGCAGTGAACTTCGCCGGGACAGGGGGCAAGAGACCCAGTACTTC
TRBV27	TRBJ2-6	-	-	CASSPSQGAGANVLTF	TGTGCCAGCAGTCCCTCACAGGGTGCTGGGGCCAACGTCCTGACTTTC
TRBV28	TRBJ1-1	TRBD1	-	CASSLAGGGGSNTEAFF	TGTGCCAGCAGTTTAGCAGGGGGCGGGGGTTCGAACACTGAAGCTTTCTTT
TRBV7-9	TRBJ2-7	-	-	CASSLVEAWSSYEQYF	TGTGCCAGCAGCTTAGTAGAGGCCTGGAGCTCCTACGAGCAGTACTTC
TRBV30	TRBJ2-7	TRBD1	-	CAWSSGQGVDEQYF	TGTGCCTGGAGTAGTGGGCAGGGGGTAGACGAGCAGTACTTC
TRBV2	TRBJ2-7	-	-	CASSRVLYEQYF	TGTGCCAGCAGTCGAGTCCTCTACGAGCAGTACTTC
TRBV6-1	TRBJ1-5	-	-	CASKEGVGNQPQHF	TGTGCCAGCAAGGAAGGAGTGGGCAATCAGCCCCAGCATTTT
TRBV2	TRBJ2-1	-	-	CASSSGSYYNEQFF	TGTGCCAGCAGTAGTGGGAGCTACTACAATGAGCAGTTCTTC
TRBV29-1	TRBJ2-3	-	-	CSVEGRTNTDTQYF	TGCAGCGTTGAAGGGAGAACTAACACAGATACGCAGTATTTT
TRBV10-3	TRBJ2-1	-	-	CAISESTQRAYNEQFF	TGTGCCATCAGTGAGTCGACCCAGCGGGCCTACAATGAGCAGTTCTTC
TRBV6-1	TRBJ1-1	-	-	CASSEVGGNTEAFF	TGTGCCAGCAGTGAAGTGGGGGGAAACACTGAAGCTTTCTTT
TRBV30	TRBJ2-4	-	-	CAWRKAGWVKNIQYF	TGTGCCTGGAGGAAGGCAGGGTGGGTCAAAAACATTCAGTACTTC
TRBV27	TRBJ2-2	TRBD2	-	CASRVAGGLGGTGELFF	TGTGCCAGCAGGGTAGCGGGGGGGCTGGGAGGGACCGGGGAGCTGTTTTTT
TRBV5-1	TRBJ1-3	-	-	CASSLTTGHSGNTIYF	TGCGCCAGCAGCTTAACAACAGGGCACTCTGGAAACACCATATATTTT
TRBV27	TRBJ2-3	-	-	CASSNWGVGTDTQYF	TGTGCCAGCAGCAACTGGGGGGTCGGCACAGATACGCAGTATTTT
TRBV6-1	TRBJ1-4	-	-	CASSGEAGWANEKLFF	TGTGCCAGCAGTGGGGAAGCGGGTTGGGCTAATGAAAAACTGTTTTTT
TRBV7-3	TRBJ2-3	-	-	CASSSRHSTDTQYF	TGTGCCAGCAGCTCAAGACATAGCACAGATACGCAGTATTTT
TRBV6-5	TRBJ1-2	TRBD1	-	CASSWDRFYGYTF	TGTGCCAGCAGTTGGGACAGGTTCTATGGCTACACCTTC